Presented here are 21 T cell receptor beta chains from one specimen sequenced in a study of regulatory T cells in long-lasting Graves disease. The time point: newly diagnosed GD, antithyroid drugs for less than 3 months. PBMC RNA served as the TCR library source. Libraries of TCR beta came from iRepertoire HTBI primers plus Arm-PCR of CDR3 regions. Each CDR3 protein gets one entry after TCRdb re-called the multiplex PCR reads with MiXCR. The data contain 250,000 to 300,000 distinct CDR3 sequences, about 20% of them singletons. A further study also used this sample, focusing on T cells in Graves' hyperthyroidism and ophthalmopathy.

The specimen comprised peripheral blood mononuclear cells (PBMCs), sampled at new diagnosis, from a patient treated with antithyroid drugs. These receptors were collected from a woman between 25 and 40 years old with Graves disease.

This chain joins TRBV12-3 or TRBV12-4 and TRBJ2-1; 8 nucleotides align to TRBD1. With V trimmed by 7 bases and J by 7 bases, 12 bases remained unmatched. The CDR3 is 15 amino acids. CDR3 sequence (DNA): TGTGCCAGCACCTTGGACAGGGTACAAGGTAATGAGCAGTTCTTC. It is translated as CASTLDRVQGNEQFF.

This clonotype was recorded at least ten times. The chain carries TRBV9 and TRBJ1-3; no clear D gene. Germline-derived CDR1 and CDR2 are SGDLS and YYNGEE. The CDR3 extends over 14 amino acids. The ends were cut back, 3 bases at V and 5 bases at J, with 12 bases in the middle. The CDR3: CASSAAALRNTIYF. The CDR3 bases are TGTGCCAGCAGCGCGGCAGCTTTAAGAAACACCATATATTTT.

Many counts were recorded for this clonotype. This chain connects TRBV12-3 or TRBV12-4 to TRBJ1-5; D is possibly TRBD1 (6 bases). Trimming cost V 3 bases and J 15 bases, with 18 bases left between them. The CDR3 runs 13 residues. The CDR3 DNA sequence: TGTGCCAGCAGTTTTAGGGGGGGACATTCGGTGCATTTT. Encoded protein: CASSFRGGHSVHF.

This clonotype was found many times. V is TRBV12-3 or TRBV12-4 and J is TRBJ1-4, with TRBD1 identical over 10 bases. Losses at the gene ends were 6 bases for V and 6 bases for J; bases not matched to a gene: 7. This CDR3 spans 15 amino acids. The CDR3 here is CASSRQGASDEKLFF. As DNA, the CDR3 is TGTGCCAGCAGCCGACAGGGGGCTAGTGATGAAAAACTGTTTTTT.

This clonotype was detected a few times. Likely a read error: the CDR3 ends without its conserved phenylalanine or tryptophan. The chain recombines TRBV4-2 with TRBJ1-1; D unclear. V lost 0 bases to trimming and J lost 5 bases, with 19 bases between them. Germline CDR1 LGHNA, CDR2 YNFKEQ. CDR3 length: 17 residues. CDR3 region: CASSQDLRQAVGTEAFS. CDR3 sequence (DNA): TGTGCCAGCAGCCAAGACCTGCGGCAGGCCGTGGGTACTGAAGCTTTCTCT.

For this clonotype: A single base is all that separates this from a far larger clone, so a read error is likely. The chain is built from TRBV6-2 or TRBV6-3 and TRBJ2-3; the D is unclear. The J call may be in error: the DNA end matches TRBJ2-5 better. Germline V lookup: CDR1 MNHEY, CDR2 SVGEGT. The CDR3 length is 13 residues. DNA for the CDR3: TGTGCCAGCATGCGCCAATCAGAGCAGACCCAGTACTTC. Translating it yields CASMRQSEQTQYF.

At least ten counts were recorded for this clonotype. This chain connects TRBV28 to TRBJ2-7, with D perhaps matching TRBD1 or TRBD2 (6 bases each). From germline, CDR1 is MDHEN and CDR2 SYDVKM. The CDR3 has 16 residues. Trimming stripped 6 bases from V and 6 bases from J, with 24 bases between. CDR3 region: CASRRYLGGPSFEQYF. CDR3 DNA sequence: TGTGCCAGCAGGCGATACCTCGGGGGCCCCTCTTTCGAGCAGTACTTC.

This clonotype was seen many times. The CDR3 region is CASSEPPRGAYEQYF. CDR3 bases: TGTGCCAGCAGTGAACCCCCAAGAGGGGCCTACGAGCAGTACTTC. V gene TRBV2 combines with J gene TRBJ2-7; possibly TRBD1 or TRBD2 for D (5 bases each). The CDR3 runs to 15 residues. Deletions cut 2 bases from V and 2 bases from J, with 13 bases between. Per the germline V gene, CDR1 is SNHLY and CDR2 is FYNNEI. The variable domain in full, with the rest retrieved from reference TRBV2 and TRBJ2-7, is EPEVTQTPSHQVTQMGQEVILRCVPISNHLYFYWYRQILGQKVEFLVSFYNNEISEKSEIFDDQFSVERPDGSNFTLKIRSTKLEDSAMYFCASSEPPRGAYEQYFGPGTRLTVT.

In this sample, this clonotype turned up many times. V is TRBV20-1 and J is TRBJ2-7; 7 positions agree with TRBD1. V lost 1 base and J lost 3; bases outside the gene matches: 3. This CDR3 contains 13 residues. In germline, CDR1 is DFQATT, CDR2 SNEGSKA (reference sequence). The DNA for the CDR3 is TGCAGTGCTAGAGGGACAGGCCTCTACGAGCAGTACTTC. Amino acids: CSARGTGLYEQYF.

This chain uses TRBV11-2 with TRBJ2-1; TRBD2 matches at 16 bases. J gave up 0 bases and V 2 bases, and 4 bases lay outside the gene matches. The CDR3 is 19 residues long. The V gene's germline CDR1 is SGHAT and CDR2 FQNNGV. The CDR3 spells CASSLTGLAGGGSYNEQFF. The CDR3 DNA sequence: TGTGCCAGCAGCTTAACGGGACTAGCGGGGGGGGGCTCCTACAATGAGCAGTTCTTC.

The chain recombines TRBV6-1 with TRBJ1-2; 9 bases match TRBD1. Looked up from germline, CDR1 is MNHNS and CDR2 is SASEGT. CDR3 size: 13 residues. Losses at the gene ends were 8 bases for V and 5 bases for J; bases not matched to a gene: 6. CDR3 bases: TGTGCCAGCCACCGCGGACAGGGGTATGGCTACACCTTC. As protein: CASHRGQGYGYTF.

The chain employs TRBV20-1 and TRBJ1-5; D call uncertain. The CDR3 is 14 residues long. CDR1 is DFQATT and CDR2 is SNEGSKA in the germline V gene (reference sequence). The V end was cut by 5 bases, the J end by 0 bases, with 11 bases between. The CDR3 loop reads CSAFDSHSNQPQHF. CDR3 nucleotides: TGCAGTGCTTTTGACTCCCATAGCAATCAGCCCCAGCATTTT.

There are many counts of this clonotype. The chain carries TRBV20-1 and TRBJ1-2; D remains ambiguous. In germline, CDR1 is DFQATT, CDR2 SNEGSKA (reference sequence). This CDR3 region has 13 residues. V was pared by 4 bases and J by 3 bases, with 12 bases between. The CDR3 region has the DNA TGCAGTGCTACCGCTGGGCCCGACTATGGCTACACCTTC. Its translation: CSATAGPDYGYTF.

The chain joins TRBV20-1 to TRBJ2-2, with D perhaps TRBD1 (6 bases). CDR1 DFQATT and CDR2 SNEGSKA come from the germline V gene (reference sequence). The CDR3 consists of 15 residues. Trimming shortened V by 5 bases and J by 0 bases, and 13 bases separated the two germline ends. The CDR3 DNA sequence: TGCAGTGCTGTATCCGGGACATCGAACACCGGGGAGCTGTTTTTT. This encodes CSAVSGTSNTGELFF.

This clonotype has just a few counts. V usage is TRBV6-4 and J usage is TRBJ2-1, with TRBD1 matching 7 bases. This CDR3 spans 13 amino acids. Looked up from germline, CDR1 is MRHNA and CDR2 is SNTAGT. Unmatched junction bases numbered 3, after V lost 2 bases and J lost 8 bases. The CDR3 spells CASSDATGDEQFF. The DNA of the CDR3 is TGTGCCAGCAGTGACGCCACAGGGGATGAGCAGTTCTTC.

This clonotype has at least ten counts. The chain combines TRBV10-3 with TRBJ1-1; possible D gene TRBD1, 6 bases. The CDR3 length is 16 residues. In germline, CDR1 is ENHRY, CDR2 SYGVKD. V shed 0 bases and J shed 1 base, with 12 bases lying between them. For the CDR3, the DNA is TGTGCCATCAGTGAGTCCCCAGGGACAAAGAACACTGAAGCTTTCTTT. This translates into CAISESPGTKNTEAFF.

This clonotype was counted a few times. The chain joins TRBV6-1 to TRBJ1-1; D perhaps matches TRBD1 (5 bases). The CDR3 runs to 13 residues. V shed 6 bases and J shed 7 bases, with 15 bases lying between them. The germline gives CDR1 MNHNS, CDR2 SASEGT. CDR3 nucleotide sequence: TGTGCCAGCAGGCAGGGAAGGGTGAGTGAAGCTTTCTTT. Protein sequence: CASRQGRVSEAFF.

In this sample, this clonotype turned up many times. V usage is TRBV5-1 and J usage is TRBJ2-1, with 8 nucleotides matching TRBD2. The germline CDR1 and CDR2 sequences are SGHRS and YFSETQ. V lost 0 bases to trimming and J lost 9 bases; unmatched junction nucleotides: 8. The CDR3 contains 15 residues. The CDR3 here is CASSLGGLAIGEQFF. The CDR3, as DNA: TGCGCCAGCAGCTTGGGCGGACTAGCAATCGGTGAGCAGTTCTTC.

This clonotype was picked up a small number of times. V and J are TRBV18 and TRBJ2-1; 11 bases map to TRBD1. Germline V gene sequence: CDR1 KGHSH, CDR2 LQKENI. The CDR3 totals 18 residues. J lost 6 bases, V lost 4 bases, and 14 bases had no gene match. CDR3 sequence (DNA): TGTGCCAGCTCACTCATTCACCCCGGGACAGGGGGGACCAATGAGCAGTTCTTC. Amino acid sequence: CASSLIHPGTGGTNEQFF.

This clonotype came up many times. The V call is TRBV19, the J call TRBJ1-5; a weak D match, TRBD1 (5 bases). Germline V gene lookup returns CDR1 LNHDA and CDR2 SQIVND (reference sequence). The V end lost 5 bases, the J end lost 1 base, and 15 bases lay between the germline ends. The CDR3 runs 16 residues. The CDR3 region has the DNA TGTGCCAGTAGTTCACGCCTCTCAGGGAGCAATCAGCCCCAGCATTTT. This gives the protein CASSSRLSGSNQPQHF.

Of note for this clonotype: A much larger clone is a single base away; this may be a read error. J is TRBJ1-4 and V is TRBV20-1; D gene ambiguous. CDR3 length: 13 residues. Germline V lookup: CDR1 DFQATT, CDR2 SNEGSKA (reference sequence). The CDR3 loop is CSARSGTNEKLSF. CDR3 DNA: TGCAGTGCTAGATCGGGAACTAATGAAAAACTGTCTTTT.